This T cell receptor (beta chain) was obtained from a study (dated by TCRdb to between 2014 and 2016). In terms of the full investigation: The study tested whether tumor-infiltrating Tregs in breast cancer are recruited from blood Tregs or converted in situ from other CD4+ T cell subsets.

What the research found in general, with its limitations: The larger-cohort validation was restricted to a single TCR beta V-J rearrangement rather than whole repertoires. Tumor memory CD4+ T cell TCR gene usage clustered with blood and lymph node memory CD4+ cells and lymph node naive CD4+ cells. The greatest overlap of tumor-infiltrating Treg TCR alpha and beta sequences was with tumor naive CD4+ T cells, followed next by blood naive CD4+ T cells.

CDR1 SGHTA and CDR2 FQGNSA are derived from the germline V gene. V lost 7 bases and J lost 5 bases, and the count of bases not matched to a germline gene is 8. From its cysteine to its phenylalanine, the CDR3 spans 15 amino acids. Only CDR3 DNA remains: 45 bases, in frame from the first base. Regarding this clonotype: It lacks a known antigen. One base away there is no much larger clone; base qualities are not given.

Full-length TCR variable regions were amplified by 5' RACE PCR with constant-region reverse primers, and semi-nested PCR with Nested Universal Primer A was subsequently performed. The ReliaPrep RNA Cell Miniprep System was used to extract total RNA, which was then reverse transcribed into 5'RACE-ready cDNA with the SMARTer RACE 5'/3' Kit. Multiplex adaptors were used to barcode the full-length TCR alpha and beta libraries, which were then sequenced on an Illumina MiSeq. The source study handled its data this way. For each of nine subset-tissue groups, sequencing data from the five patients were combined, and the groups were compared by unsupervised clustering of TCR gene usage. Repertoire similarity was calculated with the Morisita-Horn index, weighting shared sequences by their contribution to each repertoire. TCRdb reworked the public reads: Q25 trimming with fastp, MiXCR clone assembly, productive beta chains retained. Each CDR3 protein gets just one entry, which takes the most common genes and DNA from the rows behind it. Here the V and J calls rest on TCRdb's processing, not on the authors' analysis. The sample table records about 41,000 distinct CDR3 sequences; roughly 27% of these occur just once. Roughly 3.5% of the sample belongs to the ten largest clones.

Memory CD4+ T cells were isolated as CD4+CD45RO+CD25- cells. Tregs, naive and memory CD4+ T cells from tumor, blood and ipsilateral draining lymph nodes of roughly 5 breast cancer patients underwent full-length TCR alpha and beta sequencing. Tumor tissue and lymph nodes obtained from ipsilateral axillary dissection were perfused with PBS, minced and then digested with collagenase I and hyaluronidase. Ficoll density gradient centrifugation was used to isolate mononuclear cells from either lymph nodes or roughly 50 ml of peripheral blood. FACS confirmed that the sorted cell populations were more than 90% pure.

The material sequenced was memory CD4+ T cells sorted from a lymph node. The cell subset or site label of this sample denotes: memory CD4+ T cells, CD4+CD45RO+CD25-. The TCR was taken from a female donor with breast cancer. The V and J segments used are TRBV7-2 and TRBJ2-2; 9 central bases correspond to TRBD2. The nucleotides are TGTGCCAGCAACAATAGCGGGAGACTAACCGGGGAGCTGTTTTTT. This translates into CASNNSGRLTGELFF.